This is a list of T cell receptor beta chains from one sample in a study of blood T cell repertoires in COVID-19. Assay: immunoSEQ multiplex PCR; the TCRdb copy retains only in-frame clones and omits some. The sample shows about 440,000 clones, about 92% of them seen only once. Sequenced: PBMCs or T cells enriched from blood (not recorded which). The receptors here all came from a man aged 18-30 years who had recovered from COVID-19. Both conserved end residues are part of each CDR3. The D gene is left open where the match is weak. For some rows the clone size is stated as once, few or many, or as a class when expanded; others skip it.

v_gene: TRBV28
j_gene: TRBJ2-7
abundance: .
d_gene: .
CDR3aa: CASGDISEQYF
CDR3nt: TGTGCCAGCGGGGACATCTCCGAGCAGTACTTC

v_gene: TRBV6-5
j_gene: TRBJ1-1
abundance: .
d_gene: .
CDR3aa: CASRNWLLMDTEAFF
CDR3nt: TGTGCCAGCAGAAATTGGCTCTTGATGGACACTGAAGCTTTCTTT

v_gene: TRBV3-1/TRBV3-2
j_gene: TRBJ1-5
abundance: .
d_gene: TRBD1
CDR3aa: CASSRGTGRQPQHF
CDR3nt: TGTGCCAGCAGTCGTGGGACAGGGCGCCAGCCCCAGCATTTT

v_gene: TRBV6-6
j_gene: TRBJ1-5
abundance: .
d_gene: .
CDR3aa: CASKGAGNQPQHF
CDR3nt: TGTGCCAGCAAAGGAGCGGGGAATCAGCCCCAGCATTTT

v_gene: TRBV10-3
j_gene: TRBJ1-3
abundance: .
d_gene: .
CDR3aa: CAISEDSTGNTIYF
CDR3nt: TGTGCCATCAGTGAGGACAGTACTGGAAACACCATATATTTT

v_gene: TRBV4-1
j_gene: TRBJ1-3
abundance: .
d_gene: .
CDR3aa: CASSLTGSGNTIYF
CDR3nt: TGCGCCAGCAGCCTTACAGGGAGTGGAAACACCATATATTTT

v_gene: TRBV6-5
j_gene: TRBJ2-7
abundance: .
d_gene: TRBD1
CDR3aa: CASSPEGAGSYEQYF
CDR3nt: TGTGCCAGCAGCCCCGAGGGGGCTGGCTCCTACGAGCAGTACTTC

v_gene: TRBV28
j_gene: TRBJ1-4
abundance: .
d_gene: .
CDR3aa: CASSIRSNEKLFF
CDR3nt: TGTGCCAGCAGCATCAGGTCTAATGAAAAACTGTTTTTT

v_gene: TRBV5-1
j_gene: TRBJ2-7
abundance: .
d_gene: TRBD2
CDR3aa: CASRQTSGSYEQYF
CDR3nt: TGCGCCAGCAGGCAAACTAGCGGTTCCTACGAGCAGTACTTC

v_gene: TRBV6-5
j_gene: TRBJ1-2
abundance: .
d_gene: .
CDR3aa: CASTPDRKQGGYTF
CDR3nt: TGTGCCTCCACCCCCGACAGAAAGCAGGGTGGCTACACCTTC

v_gene: TRBV28
j_gene: TRBJ1-2
abundance: .
d_gene: .
CDR3aa: CASSHGDRTNYGYTF
CDR3nt: TGTGCCAGCAGCCATGGTGACAGAACGAACTATGGCTACACCTTC

v_gene: TRBV7-8
j_gene: TRBJ2-1
abundance: .
d_gene: TRBD2
CDR3aa: CASRRTSGIHNEQFF
CDR3nt: TGTGCCAGCAGAAGGACTAGCGGGATCCACAATGAGCAGTTCTTC

v_gene: TRBV29-1
j_gene: TRBJ2-2
abundance: .
d_gene: .
CDR3aa: CSVEGGGNTGELFF
CDR3nt: TGCAGCGTTGAGGGGGGAGGGAACACCGGGGAGCTGTTTTTT

v_gene: TRBV10-3
j_gene: TRBJ1-1
abundance: .
d_gene: .
CDR3aa: CAISDEITGPYLSTEAFF
CDR3nt: TGTGCCATCAGTGATGAAATTACAGGCCCATATCTAAGCACTGAAGCTTTCTTT

v_gene: TRBV6-5
j_gene: TRBJ1-4
abundance: once
d_gene: .
CDR3aa: CASSYAGELFF
CDR3nt: TGTGCCAGCAGTTACGCGGGGGAACTGTTTTTT

v_gene: TRBV5-1
j_gene: TRBJ1-1
abundance: .
d_gene: .
CDR3aa: CASSFRSNTEAFF
CDR3nt: TGCGCCAGCAGCTTCCGGTCGAACACTGAAGCTTTCTTT

v_gene: TRBV4-1
j_gene: TRBJ1-6
abundance: .
d_gene: .
CDR3aa: CASSQDERSRTPLHF
CDR3nt: TGCGCCAGCAGCCAAGACGAACGGAGTAGGACACCCCTCCACTTT

v_gene: TRBV7-8
j_gene: TRBJ1-1
abundance: .
d_gene: .
CDR3aa: CASRRAWGQRVDTEAFF
CDR3nt: TGTGCCAGCAGACGCGCGTGGGGGCAGAGGGTGGACACTGAAGCTTTCTTT

v_gene: TRBV5-1
j_gene: TRBJ2-2
abundance: .
d_gene: .
CDR3aa: CASSLVRTTDTGELFF
CDR3nt: TGCGCCAGCAGCTTGGTTCGGACTACAGACACCGGGGAGCTGTTTTTT

v_gene: TRBV12-3/TRBV12-4
j_gene: TRBJ1-1
abundance: .
d_gene: TRBD1
CDR3aa: CASSLDREAFF
CDR3nt: TGTGCCAGCAGTCTTGACAGGGAGGCTTTCTTT

v_gene: TRBV7-9
j_gene: TRBJ1-2
abundance: .
d_gene: .
CDR3aa: CASSLRVDYGYTF
CDR3nt: TGTGCCAGCAGCTTGAGGGTTGACTATGGCTACACCTTC

v_gene: TRBV7-8
j_gene: TRBJ2-1
abundance: .
d_gene: TRBD1
CDR3aa: CASSRGTGGNEQFF
CDR3nt: TGTGCCAGCAGCAGGGGGACAGGAGGGAATGAGCAGTTCTTC

v_gene: TRBV10-3
j_gene: TRBJ1-2
abundance: .
d_gene: .
CDR3aa: CAIQWAFGYGYTF
CDR3nt: TGTGCCATACAGTGGGCCTTTGGCTATGGCTACACCTTC

v_gene: TRBV2
j_gene: TRBJ1-6
abundance: .
d_gene: TRBD1
CDR3aa: CASSGPPGTGGNSPLHF
CDR3nt: TGTGCCAGCAGTGGCCCCCCCGGGACAGGGGGTAATTCACCCCTCCACTTT

v_gene: TRBV18
j_gene: TRBJ1-2
abundance: .
d_gene: .
CDR3aa: CASSPGGGLGGYTF
CDR3nt: TGTGCCAGCTCACCAGGCGGGGGGCTAGGTGGCTACACCTTC

v_gene: TRBV5-4
j_gene: TRBJ2-5
abundance: .
d_gene: TRBD2
CDR3aa: CASSAGLEETQYF
CDR3nt: TGTGCCAGCAGCGCCGGACTAGAAGAGACCCAGTACTTC

v_gene: TRBV3-1/TRBV3-2
j_gene: TRBJ2-7
abundance: .
d_gene: TRBD2
CDR3aa: CASSQRGPAYEQYF
CDR3nt: TGTGCCAGCTCCCAGCGGGGGCCAGCCTACGAGCAGTACTTC

v_gene: TRBV11-3
j_gene: TRBJ2-2
abundance: few
d_gene: .
CDR3aa: CASSPTGTSGPGELFF
CDR3nt: TGTGCCAGCAGCCCAACCGGGACATCAGGTCCCGGGGAGCTGTTTTTT

v_gene: TRBV5-1
j_gene: TRBJ2-7
abundance: .
d_gene: .
CDR3aa: CASSRGGSDEQYF
CDR3nt: TGCGCCAGCAGCAGGGGAGGTAGCGACGAGCAGTACTTC

v_gene: TRBV4-1
j_gene: TRBJ1-1
abundance: .
d_gene: .
CDR3aa: CASSQEGQRNTEAFF
CDR3nt: TGCGCCAGCAGCCAAGAAGGACAGAGGAACACTGAAGCTTTCTTT

v_gene: TRBV28
j_gene: TRBJ2-3
abundance: .
d_gene: .
CDR3aa: CASSIPGQVTDTQYF
CDR3nt: TGTGCCAGCAGCATACCGGGACAAGTCACAGATACGCAGTATTTT

v_gene: TRBV7-9
j_gene: TRBJ2-5
abundance: once
d_gene: .
CDR3aa: CASSLGGIQETQYF
CDR3nt: TGTGCCAGCAGCTTAGGAGGAATCCAAGAGACCCAGTACTTC

v_gene: TRBV6-5
j_gene: TRBJ2-1
abundance: .
d_gene: TRBD2
CDR3aa: CASTSGSYNEQFF
CDR3nt: TGTGCCAGCACTAGCGGCTCCTACAATGAGCAGTTCTTC

v_gene: TRBV18
j_gene: TRBJ1-1
abundance: .
d_gene: .
CDR3aa: CASSPPSTDTEAFF
CDR3nt: TGTGCCAGCTCACCCCCCAGCACAGACACTGAAGCTTTCTTT

v_gene: TRBV6-5
j_gene: TRBJ1-2
abundance: .
d_gene: TRBD1
CDR3aa: CASSRGQGATGYTF
CDR3nt: TGTGCCAGCAGTCGCGGACAGGGGGCGACTGGCTACACCTTC

v_gene: TRBV11-2
j_gene: TRBJ1-2
abundance: .
d_gene: .
CDR3aa: CASSLEGAYHGYTF
CDR3nt: TGTGCCAGCAGCTTAGAAGGGGCGTACCATGGCTACACCTTC

v_gene: TRBV7-9
j_gene: TRBJ1-5
abundance: .
d_gene: TRBD1
CDR3aa: CASSPTGEGNQPQHF
CDR3nt: TGTGCCAGCAGCCCAACAGGGGAAGGCAATCAGCCCCAGCATTTT

v_gene: TRBV18
j_gene: TRBJ2-7
abundance: .
d_gene: TRBD2
CDR3aa: CASSTSRGREQYF
CDR3nt: TGTGCCAGCTCGACATCGCGCGGGAGGGAGCAGTACTTC

v_gene: TRBV11-3
j_gene: TRBJ2-7
abundance: .
d_gene: .
CDR3aa: CASSPGFLDYEQYF
CDR3nt: TGTGCCAGCAGCCCAGGGTTCTTGGATTACGAGCAGTACTTC

v_gene: TRBV6-5
j_gene: TRBJ2-5
abundance: .
d_gene: TRBD1
CDR3aa: CASSPTGGGETQYF
CDR3nt: TGTGCCAGCAGCCCGACAGGGGGTGGAGAGACCCAGTACTTC

v_gene: TRBV11-2
j_gene: TRBJ2-7
abundance: .
d_gene: TRBD2
CDR3aa: CASAGVGHEQYF
CDR3nt: TGTGCCAGCGCGGGAGTGGGCCACGAGCAGTACTTC

v_gene: TRBV5-1
j_gene: TRBJ1-2
abundance: .
d_gene: .
CDR3aa: CASSEPRGGYTF
CDR3nt: TGCGCCAGCAGCGAGCCCAGGGGAGGCTACACCTTC

v_gene: TRBV5-1
j_gene: TRBJ1-4
abundance: .
d_gene: TRBD1
CDR3aa: CASSPGTGDEKLFF
CDR3nt: TGCGCCAGCAGCCCTGGGACAGGGGATGAAAAACTGTTTTTT

v_gene: TRBV28
j_gene: TRBJ2-1
abundance: .
d_gene: .
CDR3aa: CASSPPYTAYNEQFF
CDR3nt: TGTGCCAGCAGCCCCCCATACACAGCCTACAATGAGCAGTTCTTC

v_gene: TRBV7-8
j_gene: TRBJ1-5
abundance: .
d_gene: TRBD1
CDR3aa: CASSLEGQFLPQHF
CDR3nt: TGTGCCAGCAGCTTAGAGGGACAGTTTTTGCCCCAGCATTTT

v_gene: TRBV28
j_gene: TRBJ2-7
abundance: .
d_gene: .
CDR3aa: CASSKLYDEQYF
CDR3nt: TGTGCCAGCAGTAAACTATATGACGAGCAGTACTTC

v_gene: TRBV5-4
j_gene: TRBJ2-1
abundance: .
d_gene: TRBD2
CDR3aa: CASSLGTSGRHNEQFF
CDR3nt: TGTGCCAGCAGCTTGGGGACTAGCGGGAGACACAATGAGCAGTTCTTC

v_gene: TRBV6-2/TRBV6-3
j_gene: TRBJ1-5
abundance: .
d_gene: .
CDR3aa: CASSYTAGAGQPQHF
CDR3nt: TGTGCCAGCAGTTATACTGCGGGGGCAGGTCAGCCCCAGCATTTT

v_gene: TRBV7-3
j_gene: TRBJ1-6
abundance: .
d_gene: TRBD1
CDR3aa: CASSPGTDYNSPLHF
CDR3nt: TGTGCCAGCAGCCCCGGGACAGACTACAATTCACCCCTCCACTTT

v_gene: TRBV7-8
j_gene: TRBJ2-1
abundance: .
d_gene: .
CDR3aa: CASSLYLAPNEQFF
CDR3nt: TGTGCCAGCAGCTTATATCTAGCCCCCAATGAGCAGTTCTTC

v_gene: TRBV3-1/TRBV3-2
j_gene: TRBJ2-1
abundance: .
d_gene: .
CDR3aa: CASSQGASANNEQFF
CDR3nt: TGTGCCAGCAGCCAAGGGGCTAGCGCAAACAATGAGCAGTTCTTC